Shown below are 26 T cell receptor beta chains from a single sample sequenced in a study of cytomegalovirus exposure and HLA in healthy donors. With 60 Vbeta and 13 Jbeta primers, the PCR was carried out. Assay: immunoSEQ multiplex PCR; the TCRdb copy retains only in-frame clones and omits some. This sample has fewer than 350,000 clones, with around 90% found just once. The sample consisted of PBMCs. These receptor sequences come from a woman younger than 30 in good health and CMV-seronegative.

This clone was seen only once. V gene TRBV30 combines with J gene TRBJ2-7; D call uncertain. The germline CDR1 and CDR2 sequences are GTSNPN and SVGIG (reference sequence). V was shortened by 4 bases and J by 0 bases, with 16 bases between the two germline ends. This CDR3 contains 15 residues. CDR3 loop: CAWTPAGSASYEQYF. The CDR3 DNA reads TGTGCCTGGACCCCCGCCGGGTCCGCCTCCTACGAGCAGTACTTC.

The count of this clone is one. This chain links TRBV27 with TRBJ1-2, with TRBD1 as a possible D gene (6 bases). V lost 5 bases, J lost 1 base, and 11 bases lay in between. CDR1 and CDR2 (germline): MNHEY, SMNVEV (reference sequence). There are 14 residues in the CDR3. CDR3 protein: CASSMGANNYGYTF. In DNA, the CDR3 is TGTGCCAGCAGTATGGGGGCTAATAACTATGGCTACACCTTC.

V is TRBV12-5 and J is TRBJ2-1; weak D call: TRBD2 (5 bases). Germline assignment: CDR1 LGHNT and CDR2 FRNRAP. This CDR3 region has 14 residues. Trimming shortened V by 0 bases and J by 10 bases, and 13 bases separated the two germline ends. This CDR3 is CASGLVRLSGEQFF. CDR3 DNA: TGTGCTAGTGGTTTGGTACGTCTTTCGGGGGAGCAGTTCTTC.

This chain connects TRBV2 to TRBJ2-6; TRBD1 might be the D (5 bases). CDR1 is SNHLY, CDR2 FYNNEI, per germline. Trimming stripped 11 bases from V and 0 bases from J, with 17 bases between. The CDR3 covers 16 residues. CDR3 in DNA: TGTGCCGGGAAGACAGTACCCCTCTCTGGGGCCAACGTCCTGACTTTC. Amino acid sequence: CAGKTVPLSGANVLTF.

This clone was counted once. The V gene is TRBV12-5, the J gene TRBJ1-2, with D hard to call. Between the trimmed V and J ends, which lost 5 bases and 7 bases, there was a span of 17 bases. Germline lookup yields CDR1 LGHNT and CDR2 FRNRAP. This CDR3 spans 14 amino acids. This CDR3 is CASGVREERAGYTF. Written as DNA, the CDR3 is TGTGCTAGTGGTGTGAGAGAAGAGAGGGCTGGCTACACCTTC.

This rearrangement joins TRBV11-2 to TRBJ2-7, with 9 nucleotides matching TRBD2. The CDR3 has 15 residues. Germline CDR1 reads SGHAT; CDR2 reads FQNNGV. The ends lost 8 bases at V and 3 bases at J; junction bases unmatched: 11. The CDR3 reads CASAGGSGGIYEQYF. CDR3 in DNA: TGTGCCAGCGCCGGGGGCAGCGGGGGGATCTACGAGCAGTACTTC.

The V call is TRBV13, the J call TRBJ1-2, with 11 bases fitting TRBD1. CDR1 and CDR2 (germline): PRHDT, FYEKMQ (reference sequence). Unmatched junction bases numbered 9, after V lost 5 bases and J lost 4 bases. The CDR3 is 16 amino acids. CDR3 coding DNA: TGTGCCAGCAGCGTATCGGGACAGGGGGAGATCTATGGCTACACCTTC. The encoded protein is CASSVSGQGEIYGYTF.

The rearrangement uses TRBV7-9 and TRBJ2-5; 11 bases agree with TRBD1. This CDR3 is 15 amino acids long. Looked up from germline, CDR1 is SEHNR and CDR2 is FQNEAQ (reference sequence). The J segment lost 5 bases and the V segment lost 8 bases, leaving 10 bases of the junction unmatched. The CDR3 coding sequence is TGTGCCAGCTGGGGCCTGGGACAGGGGGAGGAGACCCAGTACTTC. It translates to CASWGLGQGEETQYF.

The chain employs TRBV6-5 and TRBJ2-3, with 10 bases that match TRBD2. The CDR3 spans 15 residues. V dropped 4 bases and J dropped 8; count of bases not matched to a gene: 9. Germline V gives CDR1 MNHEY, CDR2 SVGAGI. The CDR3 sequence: CASSFEGAGGGTQYF. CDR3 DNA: TGTGCCAGCAGTTTTGAGGGAGCGGGGGGGGGTACGCAGTATTTT.

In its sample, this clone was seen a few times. The CDR3 protein is CASSPRTGGYFSGNTIYF. The CDR3 bases are TGCGCCAGCAGCCCCCGGACAGGGGGTTACTTCTCTGGAAACACCATATATTTT. V and J are TRBV4-1 and TRBJ1-3; TRBD1 aligns across 10 bases. The V and J ends lost 4 bases and 0 bases, in that order; junction bases with no gene match: 9. The CDR3 is 18 residues long. Per the germline V gene, CDR1 is MGHRA and CDR2 is YSYEKL.

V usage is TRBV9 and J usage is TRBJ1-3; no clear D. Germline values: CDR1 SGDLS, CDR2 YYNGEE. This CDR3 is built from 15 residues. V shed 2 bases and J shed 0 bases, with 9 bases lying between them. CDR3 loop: CASSVGSDSGNTIYF. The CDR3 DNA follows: TGTGCCAGCAGCGTCGGGTCCGACTCTGGAAACACCATATATTTT.

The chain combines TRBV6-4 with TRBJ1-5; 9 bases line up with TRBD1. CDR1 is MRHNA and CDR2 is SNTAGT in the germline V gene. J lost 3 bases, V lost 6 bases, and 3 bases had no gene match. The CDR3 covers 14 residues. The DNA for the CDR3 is TGTGCCAGCAGAAGGACAGGGGACAATCAGCCCCAGCATTTT. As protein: CASRRTGDNQPQHF.

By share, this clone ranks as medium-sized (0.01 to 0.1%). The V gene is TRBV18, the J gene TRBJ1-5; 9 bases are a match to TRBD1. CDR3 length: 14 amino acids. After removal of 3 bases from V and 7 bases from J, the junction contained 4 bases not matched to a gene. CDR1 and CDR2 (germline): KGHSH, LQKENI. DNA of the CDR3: TGTGCCAGCTCACCGTGGACAGGGGTGCAGCCCCAGCATTTT. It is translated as CASSPWTGVQPQHF.

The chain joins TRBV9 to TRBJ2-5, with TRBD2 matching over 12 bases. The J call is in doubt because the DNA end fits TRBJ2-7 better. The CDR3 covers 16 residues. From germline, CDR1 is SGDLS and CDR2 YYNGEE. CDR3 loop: CASSVGLAGGLYEQYF. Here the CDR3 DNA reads TGTGCCAGCAGCGTAGGGCTAGCGGGGGGGCTGTACGAGCAGTACTTC.

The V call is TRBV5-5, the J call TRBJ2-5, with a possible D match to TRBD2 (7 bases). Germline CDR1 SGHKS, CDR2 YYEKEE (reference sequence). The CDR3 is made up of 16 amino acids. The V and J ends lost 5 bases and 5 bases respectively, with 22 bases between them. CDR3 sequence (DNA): TGTGCCAGCAGGATGGGGGGGCGCCTTAGCTGGGAGACCCAGTACTTC. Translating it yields CASRMGGRLSWETQYF.

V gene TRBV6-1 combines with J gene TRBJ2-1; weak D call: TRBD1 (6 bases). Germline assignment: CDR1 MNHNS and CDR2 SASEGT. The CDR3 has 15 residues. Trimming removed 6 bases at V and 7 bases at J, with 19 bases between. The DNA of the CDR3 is TGTGCCAGCAGACCAGGGGCCTTGGGGGAAAATGAGCAGTTCTTC. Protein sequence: CASRPGALGENEQFF.

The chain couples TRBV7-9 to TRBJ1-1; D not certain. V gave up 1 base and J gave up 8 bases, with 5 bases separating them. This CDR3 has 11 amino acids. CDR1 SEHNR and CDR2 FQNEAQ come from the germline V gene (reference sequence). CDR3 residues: CASSLVGEAFF. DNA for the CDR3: TGTGCCAGCAGCTTAGTCGGGGAAGCTTTCTTT.

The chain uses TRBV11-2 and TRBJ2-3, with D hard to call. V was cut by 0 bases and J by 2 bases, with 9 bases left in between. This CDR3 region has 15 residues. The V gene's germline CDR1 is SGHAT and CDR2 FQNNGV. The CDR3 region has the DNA TGTGCCAGCAGCTTAGACGGGTTGTTCACAGATACGCAGTATTTT. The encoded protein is CASSLDGLFTDTQYF.

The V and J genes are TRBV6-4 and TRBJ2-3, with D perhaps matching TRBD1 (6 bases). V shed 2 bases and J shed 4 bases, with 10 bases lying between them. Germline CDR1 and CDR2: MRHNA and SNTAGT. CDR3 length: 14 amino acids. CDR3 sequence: CASSDVRGADTQYF. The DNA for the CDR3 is TGTGCCAGCAGTGACGTCAGGGGCGCAGATACGCAGTATTTT.

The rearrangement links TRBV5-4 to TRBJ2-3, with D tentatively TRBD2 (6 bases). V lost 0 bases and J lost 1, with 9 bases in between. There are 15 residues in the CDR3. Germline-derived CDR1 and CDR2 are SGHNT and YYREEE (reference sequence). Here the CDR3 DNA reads TGTGCCAGCAGCTTGGACGGGGGTGGCACAGATACGCAGTATTTT. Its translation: CASSLDGGGTDTQYF. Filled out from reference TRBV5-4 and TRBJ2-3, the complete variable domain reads ETGVTQSPTHLIKTRGQQVTLRCSSQSGHNTVSWYQQALGQGPQFIFQYYREEENGRGNFPPRFSGLQFPNYSSELNVNALELDDSALYLCASSLDGGGTDTQYFGPGTRLTVL.

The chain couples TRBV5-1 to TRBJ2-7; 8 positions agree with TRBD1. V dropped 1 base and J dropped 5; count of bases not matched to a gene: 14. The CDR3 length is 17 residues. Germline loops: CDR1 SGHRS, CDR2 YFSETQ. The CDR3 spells CASSLLRGQGARDEQYF. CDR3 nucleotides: TGCGCCAGCAGCTTGCTTCGGGGTCAGGGGGCGCGGGACGAGCAGTACTTC.

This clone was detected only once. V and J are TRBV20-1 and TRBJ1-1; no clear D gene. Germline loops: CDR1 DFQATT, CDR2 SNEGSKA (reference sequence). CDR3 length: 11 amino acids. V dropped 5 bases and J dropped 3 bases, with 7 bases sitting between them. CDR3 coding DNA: TGCAGTGCTCCAATGTACACTGAAGCTTTCTTT. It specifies CSAPMYTEAFF.

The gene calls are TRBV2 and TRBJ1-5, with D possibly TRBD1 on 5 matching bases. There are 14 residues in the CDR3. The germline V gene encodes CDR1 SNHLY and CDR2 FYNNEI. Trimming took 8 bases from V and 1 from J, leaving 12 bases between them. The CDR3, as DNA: TGTGCCAGCGGTCGGGCAGGGAGCAATCAGCCCCAGCATTTT. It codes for CASGRAGSNQPQHF.

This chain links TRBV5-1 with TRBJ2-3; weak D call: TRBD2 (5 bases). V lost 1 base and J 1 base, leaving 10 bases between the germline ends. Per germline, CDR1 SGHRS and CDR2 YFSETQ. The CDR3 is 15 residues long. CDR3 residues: CASSLSGPGTDTQYF. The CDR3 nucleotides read TGCGCCAGCAGCTTGAGCGGACCAGGCACAGATACGCAGTATTTT. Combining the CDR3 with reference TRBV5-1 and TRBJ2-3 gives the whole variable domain KAGVTQTPRYLIKTRGQQVTLSCSPISGHRSVSWYQQTPGQGLQFLFEYFSETQRNKGNFPGRFSGRQFSNSRSEMNVSTLELGDSALYLCASSLSGPGTDTQYFGPGTRLTVL.

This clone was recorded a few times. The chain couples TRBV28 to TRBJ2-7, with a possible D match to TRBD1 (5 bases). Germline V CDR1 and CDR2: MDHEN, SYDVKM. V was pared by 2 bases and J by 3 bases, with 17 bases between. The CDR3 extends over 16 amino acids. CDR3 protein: CASSLPGSGFGYEQYF. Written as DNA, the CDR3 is TGTGCCAGCAGTTTACCGGGTTCAGGGTTTGGCTACGAGCAGTACTTC.

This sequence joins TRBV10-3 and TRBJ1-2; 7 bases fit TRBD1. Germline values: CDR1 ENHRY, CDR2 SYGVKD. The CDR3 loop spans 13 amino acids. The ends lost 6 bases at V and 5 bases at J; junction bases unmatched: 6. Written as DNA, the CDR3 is TGTGCCATCAGCTACGACAGGGATTATGGCTACACCTTC. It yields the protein CAISYDRDYGYTF.